This TCR beta chain was obtained from a study of long-term antiretroviral therapy in people with HIV. Background on the study: Some samples came about a decade before the 2015 immediate-ART recommendation, and these were the earliest.

The ends were cut back, 4 bases at V and 1 base at J, with 15 bases in the middle. Germline V lookup: CDR1 SEHNR, CDR2 FQNEAQ (reference sequence). This CDR3 is built from 16 residues. At survey level, the immunoSEQ assay was run in its v3.0 version. Method: immunoSEQ multiplex PCR; TCRdb's copy keeps in-frame clones and lacks some. Counted here are roughly 29,000 clones, roughly 94% occurring once; the ten biggest clones make up more than 3%. Study outcomes and limitations: Comparison with controls showed narrower CDR3 length ranges in HIV repertoires. Clones that expanded before ART (that is, prior to treatment) dominated the repertoire at all time points.

Ahead of DNA extraction, samples held 1-10 million cryopreserved PBMC each. As to this clone: The antigen is not known.

The TCR comes from a man aged 50 to 59 with HIV. The chain links TRBV7-9 to TRBJ2-3; D may be TRBD1 (6 bases). The sample in question was unsorted PBMCs, obtained 5.3 years after starting antiretroviral therapy. CDR3 nucleotides: TGTGCCAGCAGCTACCCCTCGAAGGGGGGCACAGATACGCAGTATTTT. It specifies CASSYPSKGGTDTQYF.